The clone carrying this T cell receptor beta chain was detected ten times or more. As for time point: sample taken at primary tumor resection. Tumor, nontumor lung or frozen PBMC supplied whole RNA, sequenced without sorting. The germline V and J ends were trimmed by 0 bases and 1 base, with 9 bases remaining between them. Germline loops: CDR1 LGHNA, CDR2 YNFKEQ. This CDR3 has 16 amino acids. The data are from a study of spatial heterogeneity in lung cancer. TCRdb analysed the 5' RACE reads with MiXCR anew, one entry per CDR3 protein. The table has under 30,000 distinct CDR3 sequences, less than 5.5% seen once; the top ten hold 4.5% to 6.5%.

The V and J genes are TRBV4-2 and TRBJ2-2; the D is unclear. The receptor was derived from a male donor with early-stage non-small cell lung cancer. Material: PBMCs, obtained at surgery. The CDR3 spells CASSQETTRNTGELFF. The CDR3 region has the DNA TGTGCCAGCAGCCAAGAGACGACCAGGAACACCGGGGAGCTGTTTTTT.